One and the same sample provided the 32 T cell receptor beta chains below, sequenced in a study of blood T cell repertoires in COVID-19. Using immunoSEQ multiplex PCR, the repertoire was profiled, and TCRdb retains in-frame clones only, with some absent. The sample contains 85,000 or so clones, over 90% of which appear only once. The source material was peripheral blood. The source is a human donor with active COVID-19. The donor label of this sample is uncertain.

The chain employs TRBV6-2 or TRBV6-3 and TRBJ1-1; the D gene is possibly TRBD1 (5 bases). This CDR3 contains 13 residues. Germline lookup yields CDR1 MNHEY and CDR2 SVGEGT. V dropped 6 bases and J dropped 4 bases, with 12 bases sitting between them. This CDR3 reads CASSYPGGTEAFF. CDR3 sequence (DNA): TGTGCCAGCAGCTATCCGGGGGGCACTGAAGCTTTCTTT.

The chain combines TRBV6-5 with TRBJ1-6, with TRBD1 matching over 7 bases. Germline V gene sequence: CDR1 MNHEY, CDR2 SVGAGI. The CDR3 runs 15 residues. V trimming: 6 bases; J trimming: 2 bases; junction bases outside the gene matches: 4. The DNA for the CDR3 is TGTGCCAGCAGAAAGGGGGCGCCCTATAATTCACCCCTCCACTTT. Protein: CASRKGAPYNSPLHF.

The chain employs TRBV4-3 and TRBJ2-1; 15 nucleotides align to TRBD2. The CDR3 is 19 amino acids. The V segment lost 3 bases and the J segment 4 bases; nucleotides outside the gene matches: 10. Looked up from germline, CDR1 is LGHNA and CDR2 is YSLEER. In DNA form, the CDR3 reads TGCGCCAGCAGCCAGGACCAGGGACTAGCGGGAGGAAAGTACAATGAGCAGTTCTTC. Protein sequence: CASSQDQGLAGGKYNEQFF.

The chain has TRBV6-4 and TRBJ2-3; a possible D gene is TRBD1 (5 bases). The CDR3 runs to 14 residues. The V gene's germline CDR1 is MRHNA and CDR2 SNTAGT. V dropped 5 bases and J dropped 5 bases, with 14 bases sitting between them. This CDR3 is CASSTQMGRDTQYF. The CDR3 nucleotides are TGTGCCAGCAGTACACAAATGGGGCGAGATACGCAGTATTTT.

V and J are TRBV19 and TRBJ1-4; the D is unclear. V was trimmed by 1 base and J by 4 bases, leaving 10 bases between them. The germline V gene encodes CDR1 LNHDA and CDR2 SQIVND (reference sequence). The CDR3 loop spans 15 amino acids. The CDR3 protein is CASSIARGNNEKLFF. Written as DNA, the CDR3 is TGTGCCAGTAGTATAGCTCGAGGCAATAATGAAAAACTGTTTTTT.

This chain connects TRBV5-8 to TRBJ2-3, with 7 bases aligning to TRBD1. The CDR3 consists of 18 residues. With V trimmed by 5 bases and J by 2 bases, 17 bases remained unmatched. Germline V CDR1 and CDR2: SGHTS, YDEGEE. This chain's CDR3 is CASRNLRNRGTPTDTQYF. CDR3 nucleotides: TGTGCCAGCAGAAACCTCCGAAACAGGGGAACACCCACAGATACGCAGTATTTT.

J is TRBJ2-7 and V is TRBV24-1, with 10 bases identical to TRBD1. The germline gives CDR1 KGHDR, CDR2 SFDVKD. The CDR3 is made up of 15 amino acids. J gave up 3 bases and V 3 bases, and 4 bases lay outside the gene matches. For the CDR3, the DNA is TGTGCCACCAGTGATACGACAGGGGGCGGCTACGAGCAGTACTTC. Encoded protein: CATSDTTGGGYEQYF.

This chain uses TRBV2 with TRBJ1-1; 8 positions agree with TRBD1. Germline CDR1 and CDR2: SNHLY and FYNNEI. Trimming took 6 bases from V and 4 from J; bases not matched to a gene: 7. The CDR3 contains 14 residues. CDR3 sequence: CASRRTTGGTEAFF. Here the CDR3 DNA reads TGTGCCAGCAGACGGACCACAGGGGGCACTGAAGCTTTCTTT. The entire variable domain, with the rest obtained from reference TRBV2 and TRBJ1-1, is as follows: EPEVTQTPSHQVTQMGQEVILRCVPISNHLYFYWYRQILGQKVEFLVSFYNNEISEKSEIFDDQFSVERPDGSNFTLKIRSTKLEDSAMYFCASRRTTGGTEAFFGQGTRLTVV.

Written as DNA, the CDR3 is TGTGCCAGCAGCTTGGGGCAGTTTTACGAGCAGTACTTC. Translating gives CASSLGQFYEQYF. The chain carries TRBV5-8 and TRBJ2-7, with unresolved D. This CDR3 has 13 amino acids. Germline V gives CDR1 SGHTS, CDR2 YDEGEE. V was pared by 0 bases and J by 4 bases, with 8 bases between.

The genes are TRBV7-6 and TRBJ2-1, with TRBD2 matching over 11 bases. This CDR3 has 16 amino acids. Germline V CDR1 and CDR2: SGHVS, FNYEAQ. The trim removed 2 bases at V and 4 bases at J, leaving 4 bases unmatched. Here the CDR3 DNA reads TGTGCCAGCAGCTTACCGACTAGCGGGGCGTACAATGAGCAGTTCTTC. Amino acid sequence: CASSLPTSGAYNEQFF.

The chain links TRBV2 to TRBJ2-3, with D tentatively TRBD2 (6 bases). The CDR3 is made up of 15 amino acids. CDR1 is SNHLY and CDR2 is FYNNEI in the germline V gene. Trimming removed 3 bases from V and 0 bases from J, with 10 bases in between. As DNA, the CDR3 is TGTGCCAGCAGTGATGGGGGAGGAAGCACAGATACGCAGTATTTT. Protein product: CASSDGGGSTDTQYF.

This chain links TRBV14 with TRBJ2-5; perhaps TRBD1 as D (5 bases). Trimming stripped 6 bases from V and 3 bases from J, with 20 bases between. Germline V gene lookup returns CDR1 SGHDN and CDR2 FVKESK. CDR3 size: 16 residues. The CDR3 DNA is TGTGCCAGCAGTCCCTCATACGCAGGGAATAAAGAGACCCAGTACTTC. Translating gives CASSPSYAGNKETQYF.

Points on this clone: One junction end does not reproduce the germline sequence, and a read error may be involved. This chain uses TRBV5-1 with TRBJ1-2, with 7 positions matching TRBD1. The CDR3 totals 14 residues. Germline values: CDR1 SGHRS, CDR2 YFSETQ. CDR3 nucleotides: TGCGCCAGCAGGTTGGAGGAGGGGGCCTATGGCTACACCTTC. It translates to CASRLEEGAYGYTF.

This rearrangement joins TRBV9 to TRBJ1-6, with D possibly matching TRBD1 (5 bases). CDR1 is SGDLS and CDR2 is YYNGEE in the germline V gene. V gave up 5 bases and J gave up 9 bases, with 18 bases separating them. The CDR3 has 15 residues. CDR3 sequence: CASSDRAGRGSPLHF. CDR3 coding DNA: TGTGCCAGCAGTGACCGGGCAGGGCGGGGTTCACCCCTCCACTTT. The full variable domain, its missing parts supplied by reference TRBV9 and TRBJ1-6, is DSGVTQTPKHLITATGQRVTLRCSPRSGDLSVYWYQQSLDQGLQFLIQYYNGEERAKGNILERFSAQQFPDLHSELNLSSLELGDSALYFCASSDRAGRGSPLHFGNGTRLTVT.

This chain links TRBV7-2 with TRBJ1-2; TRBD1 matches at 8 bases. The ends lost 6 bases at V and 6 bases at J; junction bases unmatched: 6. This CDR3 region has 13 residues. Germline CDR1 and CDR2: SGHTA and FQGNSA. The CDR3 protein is CASSRDRINGYTF. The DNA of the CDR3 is TGTGCCAGCAGTCGGGACAGGATTAATGGCTACACCTTC. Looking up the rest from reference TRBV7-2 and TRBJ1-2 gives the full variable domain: GAGVSQSPSNKVTEKGKDVELRCDPISGHTALYWYRQSLGQGLEFLIYFQGNSAPDKSGLPSDRFSAERTGGSVSTLTIQRTQQEDSAVYLCASSRDRINGYTFGSGTRLTVV.

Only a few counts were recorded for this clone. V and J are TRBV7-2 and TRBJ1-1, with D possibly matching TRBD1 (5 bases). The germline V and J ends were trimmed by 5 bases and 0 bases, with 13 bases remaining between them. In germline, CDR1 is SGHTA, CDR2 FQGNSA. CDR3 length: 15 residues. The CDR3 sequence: CASSPFGGVNTEAFF. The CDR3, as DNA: TGTGCCAGCAGCCCCTTCGGGGGTGTGAACACTGAAGCTTTCTTT.

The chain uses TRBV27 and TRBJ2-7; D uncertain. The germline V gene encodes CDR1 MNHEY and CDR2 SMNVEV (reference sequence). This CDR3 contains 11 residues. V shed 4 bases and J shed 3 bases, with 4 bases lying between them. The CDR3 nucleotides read TGTGCCAGCAGTTCCGGCTACGAGCAGTACTTC. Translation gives CASSSGYEQYF.

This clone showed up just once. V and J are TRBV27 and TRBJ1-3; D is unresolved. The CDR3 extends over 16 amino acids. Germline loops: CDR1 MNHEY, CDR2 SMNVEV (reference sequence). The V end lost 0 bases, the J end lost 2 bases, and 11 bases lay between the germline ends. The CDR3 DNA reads TGTGCCAGCAGTTTATCCCCGACTCCGACTGGAAACACCATATATTTT. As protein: CASSLSPTPTGNTIYF.

DNA of the CDR3: TGTGCCAGCAGCCAAGATATAACAGGGACTCAGCCCCAGCATTTT. This encodes CASSQDITGTQPQHF. The gene calls are TRBV3-1 (or the pseudogene TRBV3-2) and TRBJ1-5; the D gene is possibly TRBD1 (6 bases). The CDR3 runs to 15 residues. Deletions cut 0 bases from V and 6 bases from J, with 12 bases between. Germline CDR1 and CDR2: LGHDT and YNNKEL (reference sequence).

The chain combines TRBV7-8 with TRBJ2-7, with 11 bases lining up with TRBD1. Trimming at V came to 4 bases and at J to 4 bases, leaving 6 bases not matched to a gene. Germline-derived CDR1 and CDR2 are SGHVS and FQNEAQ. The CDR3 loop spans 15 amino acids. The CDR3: CASSSWTGGLYEQYF. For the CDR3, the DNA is TGTGCCAGCAGCTCCTGGACAGGGGGCTTATACGAGCAGTACTTC.

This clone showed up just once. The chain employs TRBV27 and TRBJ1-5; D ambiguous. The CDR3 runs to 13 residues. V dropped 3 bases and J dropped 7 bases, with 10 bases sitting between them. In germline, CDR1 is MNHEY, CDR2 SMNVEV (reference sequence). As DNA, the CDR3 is TGTGCCAGCAGTTTGCGGGGTGGCCAGCCCCAGCATTTT. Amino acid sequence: CASSLRGGQPQHF.

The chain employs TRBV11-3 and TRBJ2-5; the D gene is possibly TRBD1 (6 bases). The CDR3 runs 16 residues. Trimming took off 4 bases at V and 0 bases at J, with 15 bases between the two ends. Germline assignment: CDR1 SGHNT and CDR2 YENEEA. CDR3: CASSSPGWGHQETQYF. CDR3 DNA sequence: TGTGCCAGCAGCTCCCCCGGGTGGGGGCACCAAGAGACCCAGTACTTC.

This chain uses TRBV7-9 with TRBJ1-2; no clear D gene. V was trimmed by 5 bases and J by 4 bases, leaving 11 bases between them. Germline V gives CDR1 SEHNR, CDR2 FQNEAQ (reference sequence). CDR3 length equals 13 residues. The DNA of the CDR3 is TGTGCCAGCAGCAGTAGCGGAGGCTATGGCTACACCTTC. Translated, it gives CASSSSGGYGYTF. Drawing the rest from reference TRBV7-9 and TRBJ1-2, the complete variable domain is DTGVSQNPRHKITKRGQNVTFRCDPISEHNRLYWYRQTLGQGPEFLTYFQNEAQLEKSRLLSDRFSAERPKGSFSTLEIQRTEQGDSAMYLCASSSSGGYGYTFGSGTRLTVV.

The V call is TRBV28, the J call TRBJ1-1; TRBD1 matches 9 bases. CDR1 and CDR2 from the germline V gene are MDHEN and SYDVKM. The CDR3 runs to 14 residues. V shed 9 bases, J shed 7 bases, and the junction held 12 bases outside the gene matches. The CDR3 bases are TGTGCCAGTGGGACAGGGAAATTTAATAGTGAAGCTTTCTTT. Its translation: CASGTGKFNSEAFF. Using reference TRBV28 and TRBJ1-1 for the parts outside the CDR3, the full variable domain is DVKVTQSSRYLVKRTGEKVFLECVQDMDHENMFWYRQDPGLGLRLIYFSYDVKMKEKGDIPEGYSVSREKKERFSLILESASTNQTSMYLCASGTGKFNSEAFFGQGTRLTVV.

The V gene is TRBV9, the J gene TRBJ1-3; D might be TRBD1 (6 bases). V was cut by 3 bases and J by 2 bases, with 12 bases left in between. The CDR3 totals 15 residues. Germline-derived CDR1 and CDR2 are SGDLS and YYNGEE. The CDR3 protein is CASSGPRGTGNTIYF. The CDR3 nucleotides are TGTGCCAGCAGCGGACCCAGGGGAACTGGAAACACCATATATTTT.

CDR3 sequence: CASGYHRGSTGELFF. The CDR3 bases are TGTGCTAGTGGTTACCACAGGGGTAGTACCGGGGAGCTGTTTTTT. This sequence joins TRBV12-5 and TRBJ2-2; TRBD1 aligns across 7 bases. J gave up 5 bases and V 4 bases, and 7 bases lay outside the gene matches. The germline V gene encodes CDR1 LGHNT and CDR2 FRNRAP. The length of the CDR3 is 15 residues.

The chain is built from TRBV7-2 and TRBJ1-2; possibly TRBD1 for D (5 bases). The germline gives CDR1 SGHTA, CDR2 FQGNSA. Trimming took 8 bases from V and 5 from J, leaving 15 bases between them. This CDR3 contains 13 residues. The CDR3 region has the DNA TGTGCCAGCGGGGGGGAAAATGGGTATGGCTACACCTTC. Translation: CASGGENGYGYTF.

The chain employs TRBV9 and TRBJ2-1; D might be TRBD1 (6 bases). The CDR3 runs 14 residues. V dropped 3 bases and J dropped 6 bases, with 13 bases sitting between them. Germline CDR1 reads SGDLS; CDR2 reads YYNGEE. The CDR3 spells CASSASTGSNEQFF. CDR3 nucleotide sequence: TGTGCCAGCAGCGCCAGTACAGGGAGCAATGAGCAGTTCTTC.

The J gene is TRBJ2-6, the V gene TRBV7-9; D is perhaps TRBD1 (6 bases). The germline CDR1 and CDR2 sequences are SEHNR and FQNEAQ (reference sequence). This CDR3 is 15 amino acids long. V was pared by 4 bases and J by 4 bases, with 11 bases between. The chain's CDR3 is CASSSTGRGANVLTF. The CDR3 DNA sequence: TGTGCCAGCAGCTCCACAGGGCGAGGGGCCAACGTCCTGACTTTC.

DNA for the CDR3: TGTGCCAGCAACGCCGGACAGAGCTCCTACGAGCAGTACTTC. The encoded protein is CASNAGQSSYEQYF. The chain joins TRBV28 to TRBJ2-7, with a weak D call TRBD1 (6 bases). V lost 7 bases and J 0 bases, leaving 13 bases between the germline ends. This CDR3 is 14 amino acids long. Germline V lookup: CDR1 MDHEN, CDR2 SYDVKM.

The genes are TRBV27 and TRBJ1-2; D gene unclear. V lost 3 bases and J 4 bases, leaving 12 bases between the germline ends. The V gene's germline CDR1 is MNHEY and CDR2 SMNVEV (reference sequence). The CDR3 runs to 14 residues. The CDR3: CASSLSGFSYGYTF. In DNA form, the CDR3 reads TGTGCCAGCAGTTTGTCGGGGTTCAGCTATGGCTACACCTTC.

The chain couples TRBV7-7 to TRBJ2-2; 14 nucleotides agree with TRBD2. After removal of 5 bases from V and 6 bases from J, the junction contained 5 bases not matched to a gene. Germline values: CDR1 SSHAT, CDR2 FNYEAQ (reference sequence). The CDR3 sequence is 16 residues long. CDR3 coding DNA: TGTGCCAGCAGCACCCAGACTAGCGGGGGGGCCGGGGAGCTGTTTTTT. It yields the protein CASSTQTSGGAGELFF. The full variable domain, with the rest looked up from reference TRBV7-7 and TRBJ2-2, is GAGVSQSPRYKVTKRGQDVTLRCDPISSHATLYWYQQALGQGPEFLTYFNYEAQPDKSGLPSDRFSAERPEGSISTLTIQRTEQRDSAMYRCASSTQTSGGAGELFFGEGSRLTVL.